The rows below give T cell receptor beta chains drawn from one sample of a study of CD8 T cells in Susac syndrome. Each CDR3 protein gets one entry after TCRdb re-called the immunoSEQ multiplex PCR reads with MiXCR. The sample lists roughly 120,000 distinct CDR3 sequences; roughly 95% were seen once. Source material: CD4+ T cells from PBMCs. The receptor source for this set is a human donor in good health. CDR3s include the opening cysteine and the closing phenylalanine or tryptophan. A D gene is named only where the DNA matches it firmly.

J | V | D | CDR3
TRBJ1-5 | TRBV6-5 | TRBD1 | CASREGARTSPQHF
TRBJ2-4 | TRBV29-1 | . | CSARSKNIQYF
TRBJ2-7 | TRBV20-1 | . | CSATRDLRTEQYF
TRBJ1-5 | TRBV20-1 | . | CSARGLRGNQPQHF
TRBJ2-7 | TRBV12-3/TRBV12-4 | . | CASSSFGAHEQYF
TRBJ1-2 | TRBV7-9 | . | CASRPGTTYGYTF
TRBJ1-2 | TRBV2 | . | CASSVRQGEGNTF
TRBJ2-3 | TRBV6-2/TRBV6-3 | TRBD2 | CASRPPLAGRTDTQYF
TRBJ2-1 | TRBV9 | . | CASSVKSSNEQFF
TRBJ2-1 | TRBV29-1 | TRBD2 | CSVSSGRYNEQFF
TRBJ2-7 | TRBV29-1 | . | CSVGGSTYEQYF
TRBJ1-5 | TRBV16 | . | CASSPAGGQPQHF
TRBJ2-6 | TRBV20-1 | . | CSARGAASGANVLTF
TRBJ1-5 | TRBV4-2 | . | CASSQVGQGSNQPQHF
TRBJ1-1 | TRBV14 | . | CASSKDPGRGAFF
TRBJ2-3 | TRBV4-1 | TRBD2 | CASSQRTSGGSTDTQYF
TRBJ2-1 | TRBV20-1 | . | CSASPTGSTSEQFF